This passage covers 20 T cell receptor beta chains from one sample sequenced in a study of blood T cell repertoires in COVID-19 (TCRdb year 2020). The library was obtained by the immunoSEQ multiplex PCR assay. Imported from immuneACCESS, the table was reduced by TCRdb to in-frame sequences with V and J called. These copies leave out some clones; in studies compared against another copy, an unresolved V gene accounts for under half, and the cause of the remainder is not known. The table for this sample lists about 130,000 clones; roughly 80% of them were counted only once. The ten largest clonotypes hold just over 9% of the sample. The material sequenced was PBMCs or T cells enriched from blood (not recorded which). Receptor source: a man aged 45-65 years who had recovered from COVID-19.

The chain combines TRBV19 with TRBJ2-3, with TRBD2 matching 10 bases. The CDR3 is made up of 17 amino acids. V was clipped by 3 bases and J by 2 bases; unmatched bases: 8. Germline values: CDR1 LNHDA, CDR2 SQIVND (reference sequence). DNA of the CDR3: TGTGCCAGTAGTATCCCCCCTAGCGGGGGAACCACAGATACGCAGTATTTT. Its protein product is CASSIPPSGGTTDTQYF.

There are a few counts of this clone. This chain uses TRBV9 with TRBJ1-6; a possible D gene is TRBD1 (5 bases). Germline-derived CDR1 and CDR2 are SGDLS and YYNGEE. V gave up 0 bases and J gave up 0 bases, with 10 bases separating them. The CDR3 extends over 17 amino acids. CDR3 sequence reads: CASSVEGVSSYNSPLHF. DNA of the CDR3: TGTGCCAGCAGCGTAGAAGGGGTAAGCTCCTATAATTCACCCCTCCACTTT. Supplemented by reference TRBV9 and TRBJ1-6, the full variable domain reads DSGVTQTPKHLITATGQRVTLRCSPRSGDLSVYWYQQSLDQGLQFLIQYYNGEERAKGNILERFSAQQFPDLHSELNLSSLELGDSALYFCASSVEGVSSYNSPLHFGNGTRLTVT.

This chain connects TRBV3-1 (or the pseudogene TRBV3-2) to TRBJ1-1; D possibly corresponds to TRBD1 (6 bases). Trimming took 1 base from V and 1 from J, leaving 13 bases between them. This CDR3 has 16 amino acids. In germline, CDR1 is LGHDT, CDR2 YNNKEL (reference sequence). The CDR3 sequence is CASSQAGQQTNTEAFF. In nucleotides, the CDR3 is TGTGCCAGCAGCCAAGCCGGACAGCAGACGAACACTGAAGCTTTCTTT.

The chain recombines TRBV19 with TRBJ2-7, with a weak D call TRBD1 (6 bases). The germline gives CDR1 LNHDA, CDR2 SQIVND (reference sequence). Trimming took 6 bases from V and 2 from J, leaving 11 bases between them. The CDR3 extends over 13 amino acids. CDR3 nucleotides: TGTGCCAGTAGCAACGGACAGACCTACGAGCAGTACTTC. It encodes CASSNGQTYEQYF.

The CDR3 DNA reads TGTGCCAGCAGGGATAGCGGGGCCATTTCGGGGACCCAGTACTTC. This encodes CASRDSGAISGTQYF. The chain couples TRBV6-5 to TRBJ2-5; 8 nucleotides align to TRBD2. There are 15 residues in the CDR3. The germline gives CDR1 MNHEY, CDR2 SVGAGI. The junction had 13 bases not matched to a gene; V was cut back by 6 bases and J by 7 bases.

This clone appeared a single time. As DNA, the CDR3 is TGTGCCAGTACGTCTTCCGGGGGGGTAAGCGAAAAACTGTTTTTT. Encoded protein: CASTSSGGVSEKLFF. The chain recombines TRBV19 with TRBJ1-4, with D maybe TRBD1 (5 bases). Germline CDR1 reads LNHDA; CDR2 reads SQIVND (reference sequence). There are 15 residues in the CDR3. With 7 bases removed from V and 8 bases from J, the gap between germline ends came to 20 bases.

The gene calls are TRBV10-1 and TRBJ2-6; D is unclear. The CDR3 spans 11 residues. The V end was cut by 9 bases, the J end by 6 bases, with 6 bases between. Germline loops: CDR1 WNHNN, CDR2 SYGVQD (reference sequence). The CDR3 nucleotides are TGCGCCAGGACTCAGGCCAACGTCCTGACTTTC. Protein sequence: CARTQANVLTF.

This chain uses TRBV7-9 with TRBJ1-6; 7 nucleotides align to TRBD1. Trimming cost V 5 bases and J 6 bases; bases outside gene matches: 13. The CDR3 spans 17 residues. Per germline, CDR1 SEHNR and CDR2 FQNEAQ (reference sequence). CDR3 sequence reads: CASSEQGSVVGNSPLHF. CDR3 in DNA: TGTGCCAGCAGCGAACAGGGGTCGGTCGTCGGTAATTCACCCCTCCACTTT.

This chain uses TRBV9 with TRBJ2-5; TRBD1 matches at 8 bases. Germline V gene data show CDR1 as SGDLS and CDR2 as YYNGEE. The V segment lost 7 bases and the J segment 4 bases; nucleotides outside the gene matches: 9. The CDR3 totals 14 residues. CDR3 coding DNA: TGTGCCAGCTCGGTTAGGGGGACAGGAGAGACCCAGTACTTC. It codes for CASSVRGTGETQYF.

This clone was observed a handful of times. The chain recombines TRBV4-3 with TRBJ2-7, with 8 bases aligning to TRBD1. CDR3 length: 15 residues. With 4 bases clipped from V and 7 bases from J, the junction kept 12 bases outside the gene matches. CDR1 is LGHNA, CDR2 YSLEER, per germline. CDR3 bases: TGCGCCAGCAGCCTCCTAGGACAGGGCGTGGGAGAGCAGTACTTC. It specifies CASSLLGQGVGEQYF.

The chain joins TRBV5-1 to TRBJ1-1; the match to TRBD1 covers 8 bases. Germline lookup yields CDR1 SGHRS and CDR2 YFSETQ. The CDR3 consists of 15 residues. V lost 1 base and J lost 1; bases outside the gene matches: 3. CDR3 in DNA: TGCGCCAGCAGCTTGCAGGGGGCGGCGAACACTGAAGCTTTCTTT. Protein: CASSLQGAANTEAFF.

The rearrangement uses TRBV25-1 and TRBJ1-3; 7 positions match TRBD1. CDR1 and CDR2 (germline): MGHDK, SYGVNS. The CDR3 contains 15 residues. V trimming: 4 bases; J trimming: 3 bases; junction bases outside the gene matches: 6. As DNA, the CDR3 is TGTGCCAGCAGTGGATACAGGGGCGATGGAAACACCATATATTTT. Its translation: CASSGYRGDGNTIYF.

V and J are TRBV7-6 and TRBJ2-5, with TRBD1 identical over 9 bases. Losses at the gene ends were 5 bases for V and 4 bases for J; bases not matched to a gene: 5. Germline loops: CDR1 SGHVS, CDR2 FNYEAQ. The CDR3 has 14 amino acids. This chain's CDR3 is CASSPGTGLETQYF. The CDR3 region has the DNA TGTGCCAGCAGCCCCGGGACAGGGCTAGAGACCCAGTACTTC.

This clone was recorded only once. J is TRBJ2-3 and V is TRBV5-5; D ambiguous. CDR1 and CDR2 from the germline V gene are SGHKS and YYEKEE (reference sequence). The CDR3 sequence is 14 residues long. V was shortened by 0 bases and J by 4 bases, with 9 bases between the two germline ends. The CDR3 region has the DNA TGTGCCAGCAGCTTGGTATTTCCCTCAGATACGCAGTATTTT. Amino acids: CASSLVFPSDTQYF.

The J gene is TRBJ1-2, the V gene TRBV7-2; D remains unclear. Germline-derived CDR1 and CDR2 are SGHTA and FQGNSA. This CDR3 spans 15 amino acids. Trimming took 5 bases from V and 4 from J, leaving 17 bases between them. DNA of the CDR3: TGTGCCAGCAGCGAATCTGTTTGGGGAGGCTATGGCTACACCTTC. It is translated as CASSESVWGGYGYTF.

This chain joins TRBV19 and TRBJ1-1; 8 bases agree with TRBD1. V dropped 6 bases and J dropped 0; count of bases not matched to a gene: 3. The CDR3 length is 14 residues. Germline V gene sequence: CDR1 LNHDA, CDR2 SQIVND (reference sequence). CDR3 amino acids: CASSRQGMNTEAFF. The CDR3 DNA sequence: TGTGCCAGTAGCCGACAGGGGATGAACACTGAAGCTTTCTTT.

V gene TRBV21-1 combines with J gene TRBJ1-3; the table's D call, TRBD1, was not checked against the DNA. TRBV21-1 is a pseudogene. CDR3 length equals 15 residues. The CDR3 region has the DNA TGTGCCAGCAGCCGACAGGGGGCAGGTGGAAACACCATATATTTT. This codes for CASSRQGAGGNTIYF.

This rearrangement joins TRBV13 to TRBJ2-4, with D possibly TRBD1 on 6 matching bases. CDR3 length: 14 residues. Germline V CDR1 and CDR2: PRHDT, FYEKMQ (reference sequence). V lost 0 bases and J lost 6, with 9 bases in between. CDR3 DNA: TGTGCCAGCAGCTTAGGGGACAGTGGAAACATTCAGTACTTC. It specifies CASSLGDSGNIQYF.

The chain joins TRBV20-1 to TRBJ2-3; 7 bases agree with TRBD1. Germline-derived CDR1 and CDR2 are DFQATT and SNEGSKA (reference sequence). J was trimmed by 3 bases and V by 3 bases; bases with no gene match: 6. The CDR3 contains 14 residues. The CDR3 region has the DNA TGCAGTGCTAGTCCGGGACAGCTTACAGATACGCAGTATTTT. The encoded protein is CSASPGQLTDTQYF.

On this clone: The DNA is left out, because the CDR3 cannot be placed on it with certainty; the CDR3 is given as TCRdb lists it. The rearrangement links TRBV21-1 to TRBJ2-3; TRBD1, the D gene given by the table, was not confirmed from the DNA. TRBV21-1 corresponds to a pseudogene. A total of 19 residues make up the CDR3, ends included. The CDR3 loop reads CASIPLFAAGNIDSDTQYF.